The 27 T cell receptor beta chains below were found in one sample sequenced in a study of shared clonotypes between healthy human individuals. Here immunoSEQ multiplex PCR was the method, and the copy in TCRdb shows in-frame clones only, minus some. The repertoire holds some 480,000 clones, roughly 85% seen once, with 10% to 15% in the top ten. Sequenced sample: PBMCs. These TCRs come from a woman between 35 and 50 years old in good health. Some clones in this sample may be carry-over from other donors' samples.

This clone occurred many times. The V and J genes are TRBV29-1 and TRBJ1-2; 7 nucleotides agree with TRBD1. The CDR3 is 14 amino acids. Trimming removed 3 bases from V and 4 bases from J; junction bases left unmatched: 8. Germline CDR1 SQVTM, CDR2 ANQGSEA. CDR3 region: CSVDQGGGGYGYTF. DNA for the CDR3: TGCAGCGTTGATCAAGGGGGCGGGGGCTATGGCTACACCTTC.

The gene calls are TRBV6-4 and TRBJ2-1, with 7 bases fitting TRBD1. CDR3 size: 17 residues. CDR1 and CDR2 from the germline V gene are MRHNA and SNTAGT. The V segment lost 2 bases and the J segment 4 bases; nucleotides outside the gene matches: 11. The CDR3 reads CASSDNPTGFRYNEQFF. DNA for the CDR3: TGTGCCAGCAGTGACAACCCGACAGGGTTTCGGTACAATGAGCAGTTCTTC.

The chain links TRBV28 to TRBJ1-5; 7 bases are a match to TRBD1. Germline V gene sequence: CDR1 MDHEN, CDR2 SYDVKM. Trimming at V came to 4 bases and at J to 7 bases, leaving 10 bases not matched to a gene. CDR3 length: 15 residues. CDR3 in DNA: TGTGCCAGCAGTTCCCCGGACAGGTTCGGCCAGCCCCAGCATTTT. This translates into CASSSPDRFGQPQHF.

This chain joins TRBV28 and TRBJ2-7; a possible D gene is TRBD2 (6 bases). V shed 6 bases and J shed 0 bases, with 21 bases lying between them. This CDR3 region has 17 residues. Per the germline V gene, CDR1 is MDHEN and CDR2 is SYDVKM. The CDR3 loop reads CASRLGGAYGFSYEQYF. The CDR3 DNA reads as TGTGCCAGCAGGCTCGGAGGGGCGTATGGGTTCTCCTACGAGCAGTACTTC.

The chain recombines TRBV4-2 with TRBJ2-1; D not certain. The V end was cut by 0 bases, the J end by 4 bases, with 10 bases between. Germline V gene sequence: CDR1 LGHNA, CDR2 YNFKEQ. The CDR3 is 15 amino acids. Here the CDR3 reads CASSQDPASYNEQFF. In DNA, the CDR3 is TGTGCCAGCAGCCAAGATCCGGCTAGTTACAATGAGCAGTTCTTC.

This clone showed up just once. This chain connects TRBV19 to TRBJ1-2, with a weak D call TRBD1 (5 bases). From germline, CDR1 is LNHDA and CDR2 SQIVND (reference sequence). This CDR3 has 12 amino acids. V was trimmed by 5 bases and J by 8 bases, leaving 12 bases between them. The CDR3 spells CASSSGGRGYTF. The DNA for the CDR3 is TGTGCCAGTAGTTCGGGGGGAAGGGGCTACACCTTC.

The chain is built from TRBV7-8 and TRBJ2-1, with D perhaps TRBD2 (5 bases). The V end lost 0 bases, the J end lost 10 bases, and 7 bases lay between the germline ends. This CDR3 is built from 12 residues. The germline CDR1 and CDR2 sequences are SGHVS and FQNEAQ. The CDR3: CASSLARREQFF. The DNA for the CDR3 is TGTGCCAGCAGCTTAGCGCGGAGGGAGCAGTTCTTC.

V is TRBV21-1 and J is TRBJ2-7; TRBD1 is the table's D call, not checked against the DNA. TRBV21-1 has pseudogene status. The CDR3 consists of 15 residues. The CDR3 sequence: CASSYQDRRSYEQYF. The CDR3 nucleotides are TGTGCCAGCAGCTACCAGGACAGGCGTTCCTACGAGCAGTACTTC.

This sequence joins TRBV10-3 and TRBJ2-3; 7 nucleotides agree with TRBD2. CDR3 length: 14 residues. From germline, CDR1 is ENHRY and CDR2 SYGVKD. J was trimmed by 4 bases and V by 7 bases; bases with no gene match: 8. CDR3 nucleotides: TGTGCCATCACAGGGAGCGGGAAGGCAGATACGCAGTATTTT. Its protein product is CAITGSGKADTQYF.

This sequence joins TRBV11-3 and TRBJ2-1; either TRBD1 or TRBD2 may fit D (5 bases each). The CDR3 runs 13 residues. Germline V CDR1 and CDR2: SGHNT, YENEEA. The V gene lost 1 base and the J gene lost 6 bases, with 7 bases spanning the gap. For the CDR3, the DNA is TGTGCCAGCAGCTTAGGGGGGACCAATGAGCAGTTCTTC. Its protein is CASSLGGTNEQFF.

The rearrangement links TRBV7-3 to TRBJ1-1, with D maybe TRBD1 (5 bases). From germline, CDR1 is SGHTA and CDR2 FQGTGA. The length of the CDR3 is 14 residues. V dropped 1 base and J dropped 1 base, with 7 bases sitting between them. The CDR3 sequence is CASSLMGGNTEAFF. CDR3 in DNA: TGTGCCAGCAGCTTAATGGGGGGGAACACTGAAGCTTTCTTT.

This chain uses TRBV27 with TRBJ2-7; TRBD2 aligns across 11 bases. This CDR3 spans 15 amino acids. Germline V gene lookup returns CDR1 MNHEY and CDR2 SMNVEV (reference sequence). V shed 6 bases, J shed 3 bases, and the junction held 7 bases outside the gene matches. CDR3 in DNA: TGTGCCAGCAGAACCCTAGCGGGAGGTGGCTACGAGCAGTACTTC. This translates into CASRTLAGGGYEQYF.

V gene TRBV7-9 combines with J gene TRBJ2-3, with D unresolved. The CDR3 loop spans 13 amino acids. CDR1 SEHNR and CDR2 FQNEAQ come from the germline V gene (reference sequence). Trimming removed 7 bases at V and 5 bases at J, with 13 bases between. In DNA form, the CDR3 reads TGTGCCAGCATTCTTTCGGGTCTAGATACGCAGTATTTT. Amino acid sequence: CASILSGLDTQYF.

Turning to this clone: This same CDR3 is encoded by further DNA sequences in the sample. This chain connects TRBV7-2 to TRBJ2-5; 9 bases line up with TRBD1. V shed 3 bases and J 5 bases; nucleotides not matched to a gene: 4. Germline V gene data show CDR1 as SGHTA and CDR2 as FQGNSA. The CDR3 consists of 14 residues. The chain's CDR3 is CASSFNRGRETQYF. CDR3 DNA sequence: TGTGCCAGCAGCTTCAACAGGGGGCGGGAGACCCAGTACTTC.

The V and J genes are TRBV2 and TRBJ2-5; D remains unclear. This CDR3 comprises 11 residues. The ends were cut back, 7 bases at V and 3 bases at J, with 6 bases in the middle. CDR1 is SNHLY and CDR2 is FYNNEI in the germline V gene. The CDR3 reads CASTWEETQYF. CDR3 DNA: TGTGCCAGCACATGGGAAGAGACCCAGTACTTC.

This clone was seen a few times. V gene TRBV18 combines with J gene TRBJ2-1; 13 bases fit TRBD2. This CDR3 spans 16 amino acids. The ends lost 3 bases at V and 9 bases at J; junction bases unmatched: 8. Germline-derived CDR1 and CDR2 are KGHSH and LQKENI. In DNA, the CDR3 is TGTGCCAGCTCACCGCCGGGACTAGCGGGAACAGGTGAGCAGTTCTTC. This codes for CASSPPGLAGTGEQFF.

The chain carries TRBV6-1 and TRBJ2-2, with 12 nucleotides matching TRBD2. The V gene's germline CDR1 is MNHNS and CDR2 SASEGT. J lost 4 bases, V lost 1 base, and 4 bases had no gene match. This CDR3 contains 17 residues. The CDR3 protein is CASSEGLAGVITGELFF. In DNA form, the CDR3 reads TGTGCCAGCAGTGAAGGACTAGCGGGAGTTATCACCGGGGAGCTGTTTTTT.

The V gene is TRBV11-2, the J gene TRBJ1-5; no firm D call. The CDR3 totals 13 residues. Germline V gives CDR1 SGHAT, CDR2 FQNNGV. V was cut by 0 bases and J by 4 bases, with 4 bases left in between. CDR3 in DNA: TGTGCCAGCAGCTTAGATCTAAATCAGCCCCAGCATTTT. It yields the protein CASSLDLNQPQHF. The full variable domain, with the rest looked up from reference TRBV11-2 and TRBJ1-5, is EAGVAQSPRYKIIEKRQSVAFWCNPISGHATLYWYQQILGQGPKLLIQFQNNGVVDDSQLPKDRFSAERLKGVDSTLKIQPAKLEDSAVYLCASSLDLNQPQHFGDGTRLSIL.

The gene calls are TRBV19 and TRBJ2-2, with 10 positions matching TRBD1. The V gene end was trimmed by 9 bases and the J gene end by 3 bases; junction bases not matched to a gene: 4. Germline CDR1 reads LNHDA; CDR2 reads SQIVND (reference sequence). The CDR3 totals 14 residues. The CDR3 bases are TGTGCCAGCGACAGGGGGCGATACACCGGGGAGCTGTTTTTT. It translates to CASDRGRYTGELFF.

The V call is TRBV7-8, the J call TRBJ2-3, with 11 positions matching TRBD2. The trim removed 3 bases at V and 3 bases at J, leaving 14 bases unmatched. Per the germline V gene, CDR1 is SGHVS and CDR2 is FQNEAQ. The CDR3 loop spans 19 amino acids. The CDR3 DNA sequence: TGTGCCAGCAGCTTTAGATTAGCGGGAGGGCTTTCGGGGACAGATACGCAGTATTTT. This sequence encodes CASSFRLAGGLSGTDTQYF.

The V and J genes are TRBV6-4 and TRBJ2-3; D may be TRBD2 (6 bases). V dropped 4 bases and J dropped 4 bases, with 12 bases sitting between them. From germline, CDR1 is MRHNA and CDR2 SNTAGT. This CDR3 spans 14 amino acids. The CDR3 region has the DNA TGTGCCAGCAGTGGGGACGGGAGTTCAGATACGCAGTATTTT. Its translation is CASSGDGSSDTQYF.

The genes are TRBV10-1 and TRBJ1-2; 7 nucleotides match TRBD1. Germline CDR1 and CDR2: WNHNN and SYGVQD (reference sequence). The CDR3 length is 13 residues. J gave up 4 bases and V 1 base, and 0 bases lay outside the gene matches. CDR3 coding DNA: TGCGCCAGCAGTGAGTACAGGGGCTATGGCTACACCTTC. It translates to CASSEYRGYGYTF.

This clone was detected only a few times. The chain uses TRBV6-5 and TRBJ2-1, with D tentatively TRBD1 (7 bases). Germline values: CDR1 MNHEY, CDR2 SVGAGI. Trimming took 2 bases from V and 8 from J, leaving 10 bases between them. The CDR3 spans 13 residues. The CDR3 DNA sequence: TGTGCCAGCAGTTACCGCAGGGGGGATGAGCAGTTCTTC. Protein: CASSYRRGDEQFF.

The chain has TRBV5-1 and TRBJ1-5, with D unclear. The CDR3 has 13 amino acids. Germline loops: CDR1 SGHRS, CDR2 YFSETQ. V was pared by 5 bases and J by 0 bases, with 6 bases between. The CDR3 region is CASRPDSNQPQHF. The CDR3 nucleotides read TGCGCCAGCAGGCCAGATAGCAATCAGCCCCAGCATTTT.

The chain links TRBV6-1 to TRBJ1-4; the match to TRBD1 covers 9 bases. The CDR3 spans 16 residues. CDR1 MNHNS and CDR2 SASEGT come from the germline V gene. V dropped 2 bases and J dropped 4; count of bases not matched to a gene: 5. This CDR3 is CASSEPGQGFNEKLFF. The CDR3 DNA reads as TGTGCCAGCAGTGAACCGGGACAGGGTTTTAATGAAAAACTGTTTTTT.

This clone was seen once. The CDR3: CASSKRLAGGEETQYF. The CDR3 bases are TGTGCCAGTAGTAAACGACTAGCGGGAGGAGAAGAGACCCAGTACTTC. The chain uses TRBV19 and TRBJ2-5; 13 bases fit TRBD2. This CDR3 region has 16 residues. The trim removed 4 bases at V and 3 bases at J, leaving 5 bases unmatched. Germline V CDR1 and CDR2: LNHDA, SQIVND (reference sequence).

This chain connects TRBV27 to TRBJ2-1; D not resolved. V lost 8 bases and J 7 bases, leaving 21 bases between the germline ends. The V gene's germline CDR1 is MNHEY and CDR2 SMNVEV (reference sequence). The CDR3 runs to 15 residues. This CDR3 is CASLQRFRRSNEQFF. The CDR3 DNA sequence: TGTGCCAGCCTACAGCGTTTTCGCCGTTCGAATGAGCAGTTCTTC.